This TCR beta chain came from a study of identical twins. The ends were cut back, 5 bases at V and 3 bases at J, with 8 bases in the middle. This CDR3 contains 14 residues. Germline V CDR1 and CDR2: SNHLY, FYNNEI. TCRdb re-called the 5' RACE reads through MiXCR, storing one row per CDR3 protein. The sample carries around 1.7 million distinct CDR3 sequences, about 32% recorded once. Each donor was a healthy Caucasian. The chain joins TRBV2 to TRBJ1-6; a possible D gene is TRBD1 (6 bases). This clonotype was obtained from a newborn girl in good health. Sequenced input: cord blood. The DNA for the CDR3 is TGTGCCAGCAGTACAGGGATCTATAATTCACCCCTCCACTTT. Protein sequence: CASSTGIYNSPLHF.